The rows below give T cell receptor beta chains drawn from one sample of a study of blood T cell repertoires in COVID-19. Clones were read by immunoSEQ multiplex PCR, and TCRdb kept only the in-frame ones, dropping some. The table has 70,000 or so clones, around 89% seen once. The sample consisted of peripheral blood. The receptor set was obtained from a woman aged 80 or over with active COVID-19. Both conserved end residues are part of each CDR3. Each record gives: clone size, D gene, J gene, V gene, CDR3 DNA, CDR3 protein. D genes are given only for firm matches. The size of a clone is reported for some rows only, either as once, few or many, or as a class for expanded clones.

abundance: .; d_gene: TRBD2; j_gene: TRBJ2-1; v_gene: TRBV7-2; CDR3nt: TGTGCCAGCAGCTCAAGTTTACTAGCGGGAGGCGCCTCCTACAATGAGCAGTTCTTC; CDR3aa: CASSSSLLAGGASYNEQFF
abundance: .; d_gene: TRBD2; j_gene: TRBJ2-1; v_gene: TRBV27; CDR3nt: TGTGCCAGCAGTTTGTACGGGAGGAACAGCAATGAGCAGTTCTTC; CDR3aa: CASSLYGRNSNEQFF
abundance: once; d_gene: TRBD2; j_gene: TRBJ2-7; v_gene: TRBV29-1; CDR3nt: TGCAGCGTTGAGGGGGGACTAGCGGGACCCTACGAGCAGTACTTC; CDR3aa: CSVEGGLAGPYEQYF
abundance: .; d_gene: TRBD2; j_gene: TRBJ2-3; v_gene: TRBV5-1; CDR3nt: TGCGCCAGCAGCTTGGCCGGCGTGCGGCTAGCGGGAGCTGAAGATACGCAGTATTTT; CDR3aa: CASSLAGVRLAGAEDTQYF
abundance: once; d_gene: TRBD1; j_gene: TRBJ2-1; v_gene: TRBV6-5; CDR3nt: TGTGCCAGCAGCCACCGGGACAGGGTATTCAATGAGCAGTTCTTC; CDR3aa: CASSHRDRVFNEQFF
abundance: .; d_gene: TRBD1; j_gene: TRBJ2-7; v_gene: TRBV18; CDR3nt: TGTGCCAGCTCACCAGGGGCAGGGGGACACCTCTACGAGCAGTACTTC; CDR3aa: CASSPGAGGHLYEQYF
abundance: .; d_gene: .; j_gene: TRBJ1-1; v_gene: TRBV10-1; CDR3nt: TGCGCCAGCAGGGACGAGTCCCCCAGGGGCACTGAAGCTTTCTTT; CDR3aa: CASRDESPRGTEAFF
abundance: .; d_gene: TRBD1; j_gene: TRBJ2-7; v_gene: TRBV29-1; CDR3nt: TGCAGCGTTGGAGTGGACAGGGGCTACGAGCAGTACTTC; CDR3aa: CSVGVDRGYEQYF
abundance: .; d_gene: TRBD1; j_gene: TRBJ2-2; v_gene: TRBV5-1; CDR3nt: TGCGCCAGCAGCTTAGGGTGGACAGGGGAGAACACCGGGGAGCTGTTTTTT; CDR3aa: CASSLGWTGENTGELFF
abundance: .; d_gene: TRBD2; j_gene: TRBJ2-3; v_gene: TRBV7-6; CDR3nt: TGTGCCAGCAGCTCAAGGGACTACCCTACGCCCACAGATACGCAGTATTTT; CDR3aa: CASSSRDYPTPTDTQYF
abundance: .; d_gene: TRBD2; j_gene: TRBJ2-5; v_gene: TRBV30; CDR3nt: TGTGCCTGGAGTGTACTCGGGACTAGCGGGAAAGAGACCCAGTACTTC; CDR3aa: CAWSVLGTSGKETQYF
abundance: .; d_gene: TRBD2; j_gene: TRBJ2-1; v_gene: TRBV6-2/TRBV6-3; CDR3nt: TGTGCCAGCAGTTATCCTTCCAGGCTCCCTAAGGGGACTAGCGGCTACAATGAGCAGTTCTTC; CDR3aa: CASSYPSRLPKGTSGYNEQFF
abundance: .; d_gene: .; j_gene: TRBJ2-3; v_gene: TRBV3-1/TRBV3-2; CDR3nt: TGTGCCAGCAGCCAACCCCTCGGCGGGGCGTTGGAAGATACGCAGTATTTT; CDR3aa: CASSQPLGGALEDTQYF
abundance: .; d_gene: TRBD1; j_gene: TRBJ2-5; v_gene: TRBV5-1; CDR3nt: TGCGCCAGCAGCTCGGGACAGGGGCGGAGGGAGACCCAGTACTTC; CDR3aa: CASSSGQGRRETQYF
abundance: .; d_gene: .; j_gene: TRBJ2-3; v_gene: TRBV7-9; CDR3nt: TGTGCCAGCAGCTTAGACAGGGACGTCACAGATACGCAGTATTTT; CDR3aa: CASSLDRDVTDTQYF
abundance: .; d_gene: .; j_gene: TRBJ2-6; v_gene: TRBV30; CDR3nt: TGTGCCTGGACGGGTTCTGGGGCCAACGTCCTGACTTTC; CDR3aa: CAWTGSGANVLTF
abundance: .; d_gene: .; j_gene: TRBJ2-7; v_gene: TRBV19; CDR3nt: TGTGCCAGTAGTATAGCTCAGGGGACCTACGAGCAGTACTTC; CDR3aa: CASSIAQGTYEQYF
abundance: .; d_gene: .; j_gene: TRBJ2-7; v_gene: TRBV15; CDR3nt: TGTGCCACCAGCAGAGATATATACAGGAAGGACGCCCAGTACTTC; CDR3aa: CATSRDIYRKDAQYF
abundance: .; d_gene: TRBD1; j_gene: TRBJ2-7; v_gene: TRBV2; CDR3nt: TGTGCCAGCAGTCAACAGGGGGCAAGGGACGAGCAGTACTTC; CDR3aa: CASSQQGARDEQYF
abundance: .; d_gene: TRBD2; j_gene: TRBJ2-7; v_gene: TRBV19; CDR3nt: TGTGCCAGTAGTAGGAGACTAGCGGGAGGGCCGCGGGAGCAGTACTTC; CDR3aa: CASSRRLAGGPREQYF
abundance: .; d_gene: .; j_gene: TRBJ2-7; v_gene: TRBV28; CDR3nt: TGTGCCAGCAGTTTATGGTCAGGGACAACCTACGAGCAGTACTTC; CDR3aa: CASSLWSGTTYEQYF
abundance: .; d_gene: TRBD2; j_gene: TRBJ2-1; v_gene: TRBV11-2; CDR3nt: TGTGCCAGCAGCACCGGTAGCGGGAGGGCCGGTGAGCAGTTCTTC; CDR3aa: CASSTGSGRAGEQFF
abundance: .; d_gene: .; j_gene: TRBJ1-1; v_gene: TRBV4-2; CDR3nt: TGTGCCAGCAGTGCCCTGCCCGGGGGGACCCCGAACACTGAAGCTTTCTTT; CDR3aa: CASSALPGGTPNTEAFF
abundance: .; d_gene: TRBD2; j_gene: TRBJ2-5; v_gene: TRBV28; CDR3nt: TGTGCCAGCATCGGGCTTTGGCGGGAGGGGGGAGAGACCCAGTACTTC; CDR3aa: CASIGLWREGGETQYF
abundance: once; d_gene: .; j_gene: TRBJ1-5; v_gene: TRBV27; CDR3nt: TGTGCCAGCAGTCCGTCCTCGGGGTCTCAGCCCCAGCATTTT; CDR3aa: CASSPSSGSQPQHF
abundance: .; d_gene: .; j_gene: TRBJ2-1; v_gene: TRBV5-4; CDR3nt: TGTGCCAGCAGCTTAGGACTGGGGAGCTCCTACAATGAGCAGTTCTTC; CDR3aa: CASSLGLGSSYNEQFF
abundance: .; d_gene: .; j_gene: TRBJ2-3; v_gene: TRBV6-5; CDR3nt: TGTGCCAGCAGGCGAAAGAGCCGTAGCACAGATACGCAGTATTTT; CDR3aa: CASRRKSRSTDTQYF
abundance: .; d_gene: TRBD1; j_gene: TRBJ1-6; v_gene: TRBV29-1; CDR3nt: TGCAGCGTCTCAACAGGGGGGAATTATAATTCACCCCTCCACTTT; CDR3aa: CSVSTGGNYNSPLHF
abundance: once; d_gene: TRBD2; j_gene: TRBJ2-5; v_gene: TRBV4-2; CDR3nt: TGTGCCAGCAGCCAACGTAGCGGGAGAGGAGAAGAGACCCAGTACTTC; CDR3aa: CASSQRSGRGEETQYF
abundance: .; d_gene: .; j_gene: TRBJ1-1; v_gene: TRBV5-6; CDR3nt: TGTGCCAGCAGCCTACGACAGACTGAAGCTTTCTTT; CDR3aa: CASSLRQTEAFF
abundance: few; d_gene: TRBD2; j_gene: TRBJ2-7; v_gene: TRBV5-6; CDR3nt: TGTGCCAGCAGCTTGGCGAGGCCTAGCGGGACGTGGGTTCACGAGCAGTACTTC; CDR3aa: CASSLARPSGTWVHEQYF
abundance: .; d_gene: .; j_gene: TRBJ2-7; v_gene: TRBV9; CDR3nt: TGTGCCAGCAGCGCCCAGGAGGGCCAATACGAGCAGTACTTC; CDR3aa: CASSAQEGQYEQYF
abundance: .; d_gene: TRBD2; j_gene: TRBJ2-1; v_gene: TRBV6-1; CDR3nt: TGTGCCAGCAGTGACCCTGTAGGTAGCGGGAGGAGCTCCTACAATGAGCAGTTCTTC; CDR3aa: CASSDPVGSGRSSYNEQFF
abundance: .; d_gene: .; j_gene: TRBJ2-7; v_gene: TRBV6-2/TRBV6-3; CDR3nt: TGTGCCAGCAGTTCCAATCGATTACGCGGTTTCAATCGGAGCTCCTACGAGCAGTACTTC; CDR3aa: CASSSNRLRGFNRSSYEQYF
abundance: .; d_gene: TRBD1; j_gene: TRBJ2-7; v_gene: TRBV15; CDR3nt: TGTGCCACCAGCAGAGCCCGGACAGGGGGATACGAGCAGTACTTC; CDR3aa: CATSRARTGGYEQYF
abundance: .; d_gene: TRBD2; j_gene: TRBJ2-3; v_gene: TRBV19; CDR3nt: TGTGCCAGTAGAGATGGGGTAGCGGGAGGCGGGGATACGCAGTATTTT; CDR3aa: CASRDGVAGGGDTQYF
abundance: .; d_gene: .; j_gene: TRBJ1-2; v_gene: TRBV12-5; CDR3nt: TGTGCTAGTGGCTATCGCGAAGTCTATGGCTACACCTTC; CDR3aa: CASGYREVYGYTF
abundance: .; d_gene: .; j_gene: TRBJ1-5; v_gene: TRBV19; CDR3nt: TGTGCCAGTAGTATAGTGCGGGTCAATCAGCCCCAGCATTTT; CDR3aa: CASSIVRVNQPQHF
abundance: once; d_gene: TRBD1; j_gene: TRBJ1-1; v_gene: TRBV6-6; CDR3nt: TGTGCCAGCAGGTCGATGACAGGGGGAACTGAAGCTTTCTTT; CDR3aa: CASRSMTGGTEAFF
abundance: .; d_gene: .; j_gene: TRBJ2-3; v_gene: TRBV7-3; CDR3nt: TGTGCCAGCAGCCCCTCGGGGGCAGATACGCAGTATTTT; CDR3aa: CASSPSGADTQYF
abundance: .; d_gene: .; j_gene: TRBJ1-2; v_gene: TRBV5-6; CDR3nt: TGTGCCAGCAGCTTGGCGGTCGGGGTCTATGGCTACACCTTC; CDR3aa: CASSLAVGVYGYTF
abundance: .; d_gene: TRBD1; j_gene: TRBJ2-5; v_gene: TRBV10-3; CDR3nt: TGTGCCATCAGTGGGTCCCAGGGGGCGGTTTTTGAGACCCAGTACTTC; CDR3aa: CAISGSQGAVFETQYF